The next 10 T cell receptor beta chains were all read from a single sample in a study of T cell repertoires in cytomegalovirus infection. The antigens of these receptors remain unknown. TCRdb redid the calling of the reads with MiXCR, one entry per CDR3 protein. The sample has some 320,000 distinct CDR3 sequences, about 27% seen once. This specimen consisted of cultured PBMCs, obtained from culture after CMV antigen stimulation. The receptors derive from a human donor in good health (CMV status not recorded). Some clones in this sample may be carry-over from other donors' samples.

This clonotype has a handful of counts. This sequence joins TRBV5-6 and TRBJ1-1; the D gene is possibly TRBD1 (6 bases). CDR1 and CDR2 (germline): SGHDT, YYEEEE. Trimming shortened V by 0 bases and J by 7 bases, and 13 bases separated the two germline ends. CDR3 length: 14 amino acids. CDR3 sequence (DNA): TGTGCCAGCAGCTTGGCAGGGGCGCGGAATGAAGCTTTCTTT. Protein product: CASSLAGARNEAFF.

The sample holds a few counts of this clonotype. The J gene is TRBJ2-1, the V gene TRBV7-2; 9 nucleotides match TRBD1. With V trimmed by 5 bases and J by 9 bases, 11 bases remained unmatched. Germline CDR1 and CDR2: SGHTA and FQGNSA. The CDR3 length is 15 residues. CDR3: CASSLSPGQGFEQFF. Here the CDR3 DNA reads TGTGCCAGCAGCCTCTCCCCGGGACAGGGTTTTGAGCAGTTCTTC. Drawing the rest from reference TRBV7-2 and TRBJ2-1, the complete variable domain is GAGVSQSPSNKVTEKGKDVELRCDPISGHTALYWYRQSLGQGLEFLIYFQGNSAPDKSGLPSDRFSAERTGGSVSTLTIQRTQQEDSAVYLCASSLSPGQGFEQFFGPGTRLTVL.

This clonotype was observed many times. The CDR3 coding sequence is TGTGCCAGCACCCGGGGGGGGGCCGAGAACACTGAAGCTTTCTTT. It encodes CASTRGGAENTEAFF. The chain uses TRBV5-4 and TRBJ1-1; D is perhaps TRBD1 (6 bases). The CDR3 is made up of 15 amino acids. Between the trimmed V and J ends, which lost 6 bases and 1 base, there was a span of 16 bases. Germline CDR1 reads SGHNT; CDR2 reads YYREEE (reference sequence). Supplemented by reference TRBV5-4 and TRBJ1-1, the full variable domain reads ETGVTQSPTHLIKTRGQQVTLRCSSQSGHNTVSWYQQALGQGPQFIFQYYREEENGRGNFPPRFSGLQFPNYSSELNVNALELDDSALYLCASTRGGAENTEAFFGQGTRLTVV.

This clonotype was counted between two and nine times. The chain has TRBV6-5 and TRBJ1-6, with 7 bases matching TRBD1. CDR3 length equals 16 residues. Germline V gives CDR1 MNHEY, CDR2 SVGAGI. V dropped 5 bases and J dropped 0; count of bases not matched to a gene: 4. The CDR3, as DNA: TGTGCCAGCAGTCGGGACAGCCGCTCCTATAATTCACCCCTCCACTTT. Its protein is CASSRDSRSYNSPLHF.

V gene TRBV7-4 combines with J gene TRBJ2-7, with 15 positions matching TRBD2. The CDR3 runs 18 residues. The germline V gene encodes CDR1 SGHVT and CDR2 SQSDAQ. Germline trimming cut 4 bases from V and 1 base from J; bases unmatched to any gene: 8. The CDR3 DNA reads TGTGCCAGCAGCTCCTCGGGACTAGCGGGAGGAGGGTCCTACGAGCAGTACTTC. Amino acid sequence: CASSSSGLAGGGSYEQYF.

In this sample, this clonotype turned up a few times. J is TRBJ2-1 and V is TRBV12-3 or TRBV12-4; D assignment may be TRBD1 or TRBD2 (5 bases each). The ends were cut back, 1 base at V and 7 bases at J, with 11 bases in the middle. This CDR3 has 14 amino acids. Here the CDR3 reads CASSLGGTGNEQFF. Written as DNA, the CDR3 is TGTGCCAGCAGTTTAGGGGGCACGGGGAATGAGCAGTTCTTC.

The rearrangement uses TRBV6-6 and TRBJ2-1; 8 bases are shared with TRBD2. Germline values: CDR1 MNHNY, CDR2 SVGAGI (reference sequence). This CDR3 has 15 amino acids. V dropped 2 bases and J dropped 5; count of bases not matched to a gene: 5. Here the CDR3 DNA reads TGTGCCAGCAGTTACGCTAGCGGGCCCCACAATGAGCAGTTCTTC. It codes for CASSYASGPHNEQFF.

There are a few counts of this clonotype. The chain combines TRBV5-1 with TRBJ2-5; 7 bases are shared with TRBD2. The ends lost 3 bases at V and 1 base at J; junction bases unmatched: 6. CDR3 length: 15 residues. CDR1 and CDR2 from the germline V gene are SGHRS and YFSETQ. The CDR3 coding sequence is TGCGCCAGCAGCTACGGGAGGCCGGTCCAAGAGACCCAGTACTTC. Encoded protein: CASSYGRPVQETQYF.

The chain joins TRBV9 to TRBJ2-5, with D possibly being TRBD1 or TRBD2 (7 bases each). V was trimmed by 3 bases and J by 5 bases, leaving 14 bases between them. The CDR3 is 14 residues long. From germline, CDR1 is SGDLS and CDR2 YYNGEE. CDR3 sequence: CASSAQGGRETQYF. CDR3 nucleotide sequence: TGTGCCAGCAGCGCCCAGGGGGGGCGGGAGACCCAGTACTTC.

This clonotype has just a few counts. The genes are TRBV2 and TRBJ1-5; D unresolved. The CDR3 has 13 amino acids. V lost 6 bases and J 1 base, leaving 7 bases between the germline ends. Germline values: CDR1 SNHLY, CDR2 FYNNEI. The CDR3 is CASSKASNQPQHF. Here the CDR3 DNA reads TGTGCCAGCAGCAAGGCAAGCAATCAGCCCCAGCATTTT.